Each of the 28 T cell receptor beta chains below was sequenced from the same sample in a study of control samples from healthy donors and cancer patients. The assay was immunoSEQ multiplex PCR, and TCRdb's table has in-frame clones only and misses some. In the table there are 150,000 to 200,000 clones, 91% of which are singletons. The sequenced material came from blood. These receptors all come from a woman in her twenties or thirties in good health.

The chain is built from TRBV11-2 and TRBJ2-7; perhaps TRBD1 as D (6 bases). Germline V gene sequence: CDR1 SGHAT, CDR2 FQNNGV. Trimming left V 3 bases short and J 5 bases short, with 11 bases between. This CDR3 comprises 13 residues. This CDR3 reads CASSFPYRDEQYF. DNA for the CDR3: TGTGCCAGCAGCTTTCCCTACAGGGACGAGCAGTACTTC.

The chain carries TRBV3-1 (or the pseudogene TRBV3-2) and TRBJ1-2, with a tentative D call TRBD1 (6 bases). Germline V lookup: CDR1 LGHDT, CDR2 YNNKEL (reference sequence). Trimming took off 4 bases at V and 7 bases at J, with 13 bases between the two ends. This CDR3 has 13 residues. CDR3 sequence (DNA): TGTGCCAGCAGCCCACAGGGAGAGGGTGGCTACACCTTC. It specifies CASSPQGEGGYTF.

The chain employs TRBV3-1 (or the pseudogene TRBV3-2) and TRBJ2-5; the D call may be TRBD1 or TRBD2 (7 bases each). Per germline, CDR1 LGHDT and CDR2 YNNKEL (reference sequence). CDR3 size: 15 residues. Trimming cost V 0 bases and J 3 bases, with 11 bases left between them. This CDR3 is CASSQDQGGEETQYF. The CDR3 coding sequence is TGTGCCAGCAGCCAAGATCAGGGGGGGGAAGAGACCCAGTACTTC.

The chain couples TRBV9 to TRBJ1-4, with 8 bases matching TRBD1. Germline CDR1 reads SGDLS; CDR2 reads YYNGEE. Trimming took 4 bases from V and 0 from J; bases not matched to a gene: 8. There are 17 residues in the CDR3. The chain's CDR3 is CASSPGQGLTTNEKLFF. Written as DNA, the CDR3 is TGTGCCAGCAGCCCCGGACAGGGCCTTACAACTAATGAAAAACTGTTTTTT.

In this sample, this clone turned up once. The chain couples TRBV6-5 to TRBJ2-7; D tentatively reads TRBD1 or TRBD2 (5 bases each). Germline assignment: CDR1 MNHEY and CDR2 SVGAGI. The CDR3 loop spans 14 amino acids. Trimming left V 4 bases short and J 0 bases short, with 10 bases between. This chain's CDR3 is CASSSVGASYEQYF. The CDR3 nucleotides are TGTGCCAGCAGTTCGGTCGGGGCCTCCTACGAGCAGTACTTC.

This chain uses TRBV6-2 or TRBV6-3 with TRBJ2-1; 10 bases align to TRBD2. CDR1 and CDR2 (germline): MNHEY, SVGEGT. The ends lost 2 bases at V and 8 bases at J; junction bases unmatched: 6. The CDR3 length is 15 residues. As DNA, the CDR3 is TGTGCCAGCAGTTACCCTAGCGGGAGTAGGTATGAGCAGTTCTTC. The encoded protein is CASSYPSGSRYEQFF.

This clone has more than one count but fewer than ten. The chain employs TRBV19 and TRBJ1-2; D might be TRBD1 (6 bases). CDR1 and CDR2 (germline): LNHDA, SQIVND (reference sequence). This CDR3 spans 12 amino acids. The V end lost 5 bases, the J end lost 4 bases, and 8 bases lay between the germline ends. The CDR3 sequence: CASSEGGYGYTF. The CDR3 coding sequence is TGTGCCAGTAGTGAGGGGGGCTATGGCTACACCTTC.

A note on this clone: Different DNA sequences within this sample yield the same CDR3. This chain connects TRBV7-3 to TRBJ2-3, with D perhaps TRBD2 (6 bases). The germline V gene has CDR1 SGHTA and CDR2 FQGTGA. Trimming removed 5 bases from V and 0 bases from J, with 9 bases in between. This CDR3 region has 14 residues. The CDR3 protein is CASSLGTSTDTQYF. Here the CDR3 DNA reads TGTGCCAGCAGCCTCGGGACTAGCACAGATACGCAGTATTTT.

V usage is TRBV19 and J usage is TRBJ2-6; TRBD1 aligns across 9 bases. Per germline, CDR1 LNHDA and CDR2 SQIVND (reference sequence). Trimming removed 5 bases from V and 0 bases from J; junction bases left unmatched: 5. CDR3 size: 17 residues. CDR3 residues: CASSSGQGSSGANVLTF. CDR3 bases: TGTGCCAGTAGTTCGGGACAGGGAAGCTCTGGGGCCAACGTCCTGACTTTC.

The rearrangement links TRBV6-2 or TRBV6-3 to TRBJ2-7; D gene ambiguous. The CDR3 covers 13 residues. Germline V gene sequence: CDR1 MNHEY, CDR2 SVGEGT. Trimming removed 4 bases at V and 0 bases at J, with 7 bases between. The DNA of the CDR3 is TGTGCCAGCAGTTCCCCTAGCTCCTACGAGCAGTACTTC. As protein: CASSSPSSYEQYF.

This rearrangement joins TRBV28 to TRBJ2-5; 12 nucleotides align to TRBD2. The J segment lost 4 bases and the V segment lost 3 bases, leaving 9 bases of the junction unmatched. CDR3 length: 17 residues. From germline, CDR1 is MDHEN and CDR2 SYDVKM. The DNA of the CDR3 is TGTGCCAGCAGTTTCCATCCTAGCGGGGGGGCCCGAGAGACCCAGTACTTC. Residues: CASSFHPSGGARETQYF. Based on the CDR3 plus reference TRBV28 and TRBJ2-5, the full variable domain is DVKVTQSSRYLVKRTGEKVFLECVQDMDHENMFWYRQDPGLGLRLIYFSYDVKMKEKGDIPEGYSVSREKKERFSLILESASTNQTSMYLCASSFHPSGGARETQYFGPGTRLLVL.

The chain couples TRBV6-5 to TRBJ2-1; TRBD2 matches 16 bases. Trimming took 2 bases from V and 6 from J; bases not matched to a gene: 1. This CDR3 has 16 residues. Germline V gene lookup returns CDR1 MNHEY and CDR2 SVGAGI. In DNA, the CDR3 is TGTGCCAGCAGTTACGGGACTAGCGGGGGGGCCAATGAGCAGTTCTTC. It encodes CASSYGTSGGANEQFF.

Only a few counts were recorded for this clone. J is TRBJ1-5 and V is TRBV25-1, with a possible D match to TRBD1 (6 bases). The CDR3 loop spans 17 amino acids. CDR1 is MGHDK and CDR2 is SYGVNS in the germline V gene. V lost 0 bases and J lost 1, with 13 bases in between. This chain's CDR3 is CASSEYISRGSNQPQHF. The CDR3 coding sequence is TGTGCCAGCAGTGAATATATTTCCAGGGGCAGCAATCAGCCCCAGCATTTT.

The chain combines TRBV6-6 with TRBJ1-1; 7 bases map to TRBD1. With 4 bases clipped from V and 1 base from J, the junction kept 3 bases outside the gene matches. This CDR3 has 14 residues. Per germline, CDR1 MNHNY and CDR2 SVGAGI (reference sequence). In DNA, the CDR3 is TGTGCCAGCAGTTCAACAGGGGCGAACACTGAAGCTTTCTTT. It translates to CASSSTGANTEAFF.

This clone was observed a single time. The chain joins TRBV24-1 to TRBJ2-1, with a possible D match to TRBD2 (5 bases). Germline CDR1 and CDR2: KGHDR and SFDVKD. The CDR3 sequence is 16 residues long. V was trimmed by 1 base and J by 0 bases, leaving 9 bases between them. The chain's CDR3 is CATSDLGGRSYNEQFF. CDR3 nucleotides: TGTGCCACCAGTGATTTAGGCGGGCGCTCCTACAATGAGCAGTTCTTC.

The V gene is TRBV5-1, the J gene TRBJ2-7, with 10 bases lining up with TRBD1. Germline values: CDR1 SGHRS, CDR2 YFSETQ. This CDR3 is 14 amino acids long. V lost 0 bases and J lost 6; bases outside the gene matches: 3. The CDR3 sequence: CASSLGQGAFEQYF. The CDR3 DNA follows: TGCGCCAGCAGCTTGGGACAGGGGGCATTCGAGCAGTACTTC.

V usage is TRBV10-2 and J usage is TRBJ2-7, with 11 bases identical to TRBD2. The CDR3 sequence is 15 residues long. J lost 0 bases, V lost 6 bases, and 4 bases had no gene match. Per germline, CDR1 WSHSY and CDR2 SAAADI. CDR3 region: CASRETSGDSYEQYF. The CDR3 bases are TGCGCCAGCAGGGAGACTAGCGGGGACTCCTACGAGCAGTACTTC.

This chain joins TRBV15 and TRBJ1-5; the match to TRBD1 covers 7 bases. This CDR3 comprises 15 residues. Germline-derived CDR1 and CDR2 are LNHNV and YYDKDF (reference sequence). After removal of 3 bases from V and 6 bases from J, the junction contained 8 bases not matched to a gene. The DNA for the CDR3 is TGTGCCACCAGCAGCACCCAGGGGGTAGGTCAGCCCCAGCATTTT. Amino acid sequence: CATSSTQGVGQPQHF.

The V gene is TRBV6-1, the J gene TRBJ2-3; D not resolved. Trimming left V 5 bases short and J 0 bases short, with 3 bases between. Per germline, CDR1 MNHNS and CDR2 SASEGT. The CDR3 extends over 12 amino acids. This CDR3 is CASSPSTDTQYF. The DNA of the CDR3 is TGTGCCAGCAGTCCCAGCACAGATACGCAGTATTTT.

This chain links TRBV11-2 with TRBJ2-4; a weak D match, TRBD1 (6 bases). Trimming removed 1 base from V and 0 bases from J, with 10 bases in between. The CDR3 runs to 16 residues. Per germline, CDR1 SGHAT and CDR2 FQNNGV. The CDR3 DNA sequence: TGTGCCAGCAGCTTAGGGACAGCTTTAGCCAAAAACATTCAGTACTTC. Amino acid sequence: CASSLGTALAKNIQYF.

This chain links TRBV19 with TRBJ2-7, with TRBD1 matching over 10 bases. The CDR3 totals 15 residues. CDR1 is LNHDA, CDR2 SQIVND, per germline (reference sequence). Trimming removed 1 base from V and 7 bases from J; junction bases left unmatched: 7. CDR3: CASSIGAGTGAEQYF. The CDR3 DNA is TGTGCCAGTAGTATAGGTGCCGGGACAGGGGCTGAGCAGTACTTC.

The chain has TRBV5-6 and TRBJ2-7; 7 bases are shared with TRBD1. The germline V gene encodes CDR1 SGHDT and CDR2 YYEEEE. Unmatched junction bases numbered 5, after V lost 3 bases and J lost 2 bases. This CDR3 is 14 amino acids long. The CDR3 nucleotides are TGTGCCAGCAGCTCACAGGGGTCCGCCTACGAGCAGTACTTC. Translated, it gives CASSSQGSAYEQYF.

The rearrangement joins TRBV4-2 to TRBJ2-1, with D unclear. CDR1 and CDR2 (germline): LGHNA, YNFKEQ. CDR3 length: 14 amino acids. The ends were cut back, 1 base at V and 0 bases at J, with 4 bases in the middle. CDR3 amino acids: CASSQGGSYNEQFF. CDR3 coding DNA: TGTGCCAGCAGCCAAGGGGGCTCCTACAATGAGCAGTTCTTC.

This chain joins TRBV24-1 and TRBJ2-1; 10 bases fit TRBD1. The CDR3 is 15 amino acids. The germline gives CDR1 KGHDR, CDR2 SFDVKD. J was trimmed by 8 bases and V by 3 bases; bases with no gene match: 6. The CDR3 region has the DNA TGTGCCACCAGTGATCCGGGACAGGGGTTTGATGAGCAGTTCTTC. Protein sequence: CATSDPGQGFDEQFF.

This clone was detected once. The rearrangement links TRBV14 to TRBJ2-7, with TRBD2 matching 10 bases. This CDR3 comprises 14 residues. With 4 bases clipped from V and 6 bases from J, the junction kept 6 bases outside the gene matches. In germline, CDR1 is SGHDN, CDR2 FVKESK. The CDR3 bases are TGTGCCAGCAGCCCGGAGAGACTAGCGGGCGAGCAGTACTTC. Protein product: CASSPERLAGEQYF. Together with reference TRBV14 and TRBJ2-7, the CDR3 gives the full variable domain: EAGVTQFPSHSVIEKGQTVTLRCDPISGHDNLYWYRRVMGKEIKFLLHFVKESKQDESGMPNNRFLAERTGGTYSTLKVQPAELEDSGVYFCASSPERLAGEQYFGPGTRLTVT.

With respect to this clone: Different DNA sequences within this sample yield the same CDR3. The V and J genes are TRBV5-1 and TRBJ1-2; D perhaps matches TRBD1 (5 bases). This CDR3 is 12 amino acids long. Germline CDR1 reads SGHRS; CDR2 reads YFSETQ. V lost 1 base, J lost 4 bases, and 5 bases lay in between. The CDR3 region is CASSLTGYGYTF. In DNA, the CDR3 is TGCGCCAGCAGCTTGACAGGCTATGGCTACACCTTC.

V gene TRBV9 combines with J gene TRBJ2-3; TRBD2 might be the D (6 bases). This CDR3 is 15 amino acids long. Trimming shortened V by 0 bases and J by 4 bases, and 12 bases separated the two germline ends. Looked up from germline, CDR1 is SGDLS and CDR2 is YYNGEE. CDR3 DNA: TGTGCCAGCAGCGTAGGAAGGGGAGGCGCAGATACGCAGTATTTT. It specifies CASSVGRGGADTQYF.

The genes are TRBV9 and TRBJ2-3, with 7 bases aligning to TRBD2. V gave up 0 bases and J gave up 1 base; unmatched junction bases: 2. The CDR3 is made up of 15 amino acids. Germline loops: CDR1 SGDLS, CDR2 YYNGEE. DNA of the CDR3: TGTGCCAGCAGCGTAGGGCTAGCGGGCACAGATACGCAGTATTTT. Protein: CASSVGLAGTDTQYF. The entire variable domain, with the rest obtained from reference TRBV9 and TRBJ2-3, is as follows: DSGVTQTPKHLITATGQRVTLRCSPRSGDLSVYWYQQSLDQGLQFLIQYYNGEERAKGNILERFSAQQFPDLHSELNLSSLELGDSALYFCASSVGLAGTDTQYFGPGTRLTVL.